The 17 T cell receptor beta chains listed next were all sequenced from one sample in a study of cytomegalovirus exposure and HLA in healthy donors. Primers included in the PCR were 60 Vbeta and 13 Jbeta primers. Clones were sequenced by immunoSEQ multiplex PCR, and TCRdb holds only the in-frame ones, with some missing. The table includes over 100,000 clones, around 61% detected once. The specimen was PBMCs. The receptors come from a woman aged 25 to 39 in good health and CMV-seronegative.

The CDR3 loop is CASAVERETDTQYF. CDR3 DNA sequence: TGTGCCAGCGCCGTCGAGCGGGAGACAGATACGCAGTATTTT. The V gene is TRBV6-5, the J gene TRBJ2-3, with TRBD2 identical over 8 bases. Germline trimming cut 8 bases from V and 3 bases from J; bases unmatched to any gene: 7. From germline, CDR1 is MNHEY and CDR2 SVGAGI. CDR3 length: 14 residues.

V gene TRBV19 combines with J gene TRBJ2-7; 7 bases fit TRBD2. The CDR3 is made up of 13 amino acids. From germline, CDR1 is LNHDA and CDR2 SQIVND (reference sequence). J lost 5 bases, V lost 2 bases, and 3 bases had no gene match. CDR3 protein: CASSIMGGNEQYF. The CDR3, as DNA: TGTGCCAGTAGTATAATGGGAGGGAACGAGCAGTACTTC.

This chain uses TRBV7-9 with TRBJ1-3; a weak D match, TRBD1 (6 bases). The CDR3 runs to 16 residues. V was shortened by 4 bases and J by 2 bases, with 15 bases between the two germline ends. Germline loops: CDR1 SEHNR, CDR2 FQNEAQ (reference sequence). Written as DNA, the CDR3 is TGTGCCAGCAGCTCCCTAACAGGGTACGCTGGAAACACCATATATTTT. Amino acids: CASSSLTGYAGNTIYF.

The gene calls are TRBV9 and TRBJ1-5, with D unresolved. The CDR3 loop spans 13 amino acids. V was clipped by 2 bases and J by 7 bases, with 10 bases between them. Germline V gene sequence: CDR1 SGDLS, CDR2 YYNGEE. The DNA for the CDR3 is TGTGCCAGCAGCGTCGATCTAATCCAGCCCCAGCATTTT. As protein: CASSVDLIQPQHF.

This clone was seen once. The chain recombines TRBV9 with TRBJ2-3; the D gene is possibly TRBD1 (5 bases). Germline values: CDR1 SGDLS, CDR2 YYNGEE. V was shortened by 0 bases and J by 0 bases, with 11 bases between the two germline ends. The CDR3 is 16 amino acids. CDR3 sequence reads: CASSVALQGSTDTQYF. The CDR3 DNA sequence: TGTGCCAGCAGCGTAGCTCTTCAGGGAAGCACAGATACGCAGTATTTT.

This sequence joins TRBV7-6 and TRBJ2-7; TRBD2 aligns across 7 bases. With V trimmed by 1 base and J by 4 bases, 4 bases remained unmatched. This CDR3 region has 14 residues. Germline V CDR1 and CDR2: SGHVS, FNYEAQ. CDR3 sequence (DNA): TGTGCCAGCAGCTTAGGGCAGGGAGGGTACGAGCAGTACTTC. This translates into CASSLGQGGYEQYF.

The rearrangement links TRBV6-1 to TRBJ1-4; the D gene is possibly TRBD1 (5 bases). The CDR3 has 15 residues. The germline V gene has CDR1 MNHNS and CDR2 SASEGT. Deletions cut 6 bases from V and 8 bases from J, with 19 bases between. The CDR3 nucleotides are TGTGCCAGCAGCCCTATGGCAGGGAGGTCGGAAAAACTGTTTTTT. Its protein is CASSPMAGRSEKLFF.

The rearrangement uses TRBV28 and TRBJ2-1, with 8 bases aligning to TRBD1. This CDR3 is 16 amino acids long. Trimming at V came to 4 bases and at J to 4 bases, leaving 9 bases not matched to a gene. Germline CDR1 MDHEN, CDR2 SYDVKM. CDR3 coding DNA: TGTGCCAGCAGTTGGCTCCGGGACAGGCGGTACAATGAGCAGTTCTTC. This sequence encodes CASSWLRDRRYNEQFF.

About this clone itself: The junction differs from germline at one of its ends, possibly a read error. This CDR3 reads CASSLLIDNGQFF. In DNA form, the CDR3 reads TGTGCCAGCAGCTTACTAATCGACAATGGGCAGTTCTTC. The J gene is TRBJ2-1, the V gene TRBV7-3; D uncertain. Germline values: CDR1 SGHTA, CDR2 FQGTGA. There are 13 residues in the CDR3. Full variable domain (rest looked up from reference TRBV7-3 and TRBJ2-1): GAGVSQTPSNKVTEKGKYVELRCDPISGHTALYWYRQSLGQGPEFLIYFQGTGAADDSGLPNDRFFAVRPEGSVSTLKIQRTERGDSAVYLCASSLLIDNGQFFGPGTRLTVL.

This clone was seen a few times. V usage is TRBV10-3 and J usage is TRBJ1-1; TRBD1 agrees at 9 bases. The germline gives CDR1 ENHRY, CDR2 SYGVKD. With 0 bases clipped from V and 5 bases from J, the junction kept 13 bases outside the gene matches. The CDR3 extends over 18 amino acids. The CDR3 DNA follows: TGTGCCATCAGTGAGTCGACTCTTCTGGACAGGGGAAGGACTGAAGCTTTCTTT. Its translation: CAISESTLLDRGRTEAFF.

CDR3 region: CASSYILPGLAERLYYGTDTQYF. The DNA for the CDR3 is TGTGCCAGCAGTTACATACTGCCGGGACTAGCGGAGAGACTTTATTACGGTACAGATACGCAGTATTTT. The chain links TRBV6-7 to TRBJ2-3; 11 bases are shared with TRBD2. TRBV6-7 has ORF status, its function being uncertain. V lost 2 bases, J lost 3 bases, and 25 bases stayed unmatched. The CDR3 length is 23 residues.

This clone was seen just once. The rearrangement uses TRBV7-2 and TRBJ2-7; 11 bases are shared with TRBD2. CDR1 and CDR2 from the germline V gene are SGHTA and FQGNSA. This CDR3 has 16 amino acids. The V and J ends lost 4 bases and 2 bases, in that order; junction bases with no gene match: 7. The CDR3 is CASSSGTSGTAYEQYF. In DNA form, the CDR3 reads TGTGCCAGCAGCTCAGGGACTAGCGGAACCGCCTACGAGCAGTACTTC.

CDR3 loop: CASSPTGDSSYGYTF. CDR3 coding DNA: TGTGCCAGCTCACCTACTGGGGACAGCTCCTATGGCTACACCTTC. The chain couples TRBV18 to TRBJ1-2, with 7 bases fitting TRBD1. Trimming removed 3 bases from V and 4 bases from J; junction bases left unmatched: 8. Germline CDR1 reads KGHSH; CDR2 reads LQKENI. The CDR3 is made up of 15 amino acids.

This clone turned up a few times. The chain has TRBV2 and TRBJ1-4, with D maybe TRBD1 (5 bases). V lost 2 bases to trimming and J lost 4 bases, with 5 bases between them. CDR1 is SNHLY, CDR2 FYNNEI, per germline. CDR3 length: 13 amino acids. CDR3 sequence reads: CASSEQGNEKLFF. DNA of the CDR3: TGTGCCAGCAGTGAACAGGGTAATGAAAAACTGTTTTTT.

Here the CDR3 DNA reads TGTGCCAGCTCTGGCGGACTAGCGGGAGACAATGAGCAGTTCTTC. Residues: CASSGGLAGDNEQFF. The V call is TRBV18, the J call TRBJ2-1; 13 nucleotides match TRBD2. Germline loops: CDR1 KGHSH, CDR2 LQKENI. J was trimmed by 5 bases and V by 6 bases; bases with no gene match: 4. The CDR3 runs 15 residues.

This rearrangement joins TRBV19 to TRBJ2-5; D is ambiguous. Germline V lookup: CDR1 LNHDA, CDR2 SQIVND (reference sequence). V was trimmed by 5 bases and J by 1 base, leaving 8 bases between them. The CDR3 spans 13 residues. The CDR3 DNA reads TGTGCCAGTAGTCTGGTCAGCCAAGAGACCCAGTACTTC. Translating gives CASSLVSQETQYF.

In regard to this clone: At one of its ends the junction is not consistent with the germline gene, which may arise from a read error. Here the CDR3 DNA reads TGTGCTAGCAGCTTAGTTCGGTCAGATACGCAGTATTTT. Translated, it gives CASSLVRSDTQYF. This chain joins TRBV7-7 and TRBJ2-3; no reliable D call. Germline V gives CDR1 SSHAT, CDR2 FNYEAQ (reference sequence). The CDR3 totals 13 residues.